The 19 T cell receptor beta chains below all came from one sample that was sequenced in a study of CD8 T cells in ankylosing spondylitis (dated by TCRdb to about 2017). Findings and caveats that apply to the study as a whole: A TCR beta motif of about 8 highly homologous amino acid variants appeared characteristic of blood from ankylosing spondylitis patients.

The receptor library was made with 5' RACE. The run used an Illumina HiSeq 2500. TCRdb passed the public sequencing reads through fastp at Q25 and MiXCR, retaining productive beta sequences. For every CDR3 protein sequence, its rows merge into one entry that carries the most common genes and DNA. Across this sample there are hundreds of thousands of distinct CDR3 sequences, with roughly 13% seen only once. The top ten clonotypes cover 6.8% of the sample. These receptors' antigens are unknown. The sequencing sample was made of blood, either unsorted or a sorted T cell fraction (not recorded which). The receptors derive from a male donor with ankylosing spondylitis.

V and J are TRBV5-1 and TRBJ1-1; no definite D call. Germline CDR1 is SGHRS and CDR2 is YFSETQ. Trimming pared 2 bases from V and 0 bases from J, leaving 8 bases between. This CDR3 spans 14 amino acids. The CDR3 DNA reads TGCGCCAGCAGCTTCGACTTGGTGAACACTGAAGCTTTCTTT. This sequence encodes CASSFDLVNTEAFF.

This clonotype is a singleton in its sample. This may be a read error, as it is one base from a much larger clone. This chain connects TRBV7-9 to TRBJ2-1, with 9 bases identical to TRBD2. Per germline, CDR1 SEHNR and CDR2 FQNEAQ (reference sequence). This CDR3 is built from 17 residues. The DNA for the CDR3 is TGTGCCGGCAGCTTAGTTTTGATAGCGGGAGAAGGTAATGAGCAGTTCTTC. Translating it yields CAGSLVLIAGEGNEQFF.

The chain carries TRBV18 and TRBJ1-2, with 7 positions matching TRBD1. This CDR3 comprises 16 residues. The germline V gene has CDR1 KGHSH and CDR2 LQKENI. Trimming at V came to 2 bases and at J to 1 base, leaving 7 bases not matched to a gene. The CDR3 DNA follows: TGTGCCAGCTCACCAGCCAGGGGGGCGGATAACTATGGCTACACCTTC. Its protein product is CASSPARGADNYGYTF.

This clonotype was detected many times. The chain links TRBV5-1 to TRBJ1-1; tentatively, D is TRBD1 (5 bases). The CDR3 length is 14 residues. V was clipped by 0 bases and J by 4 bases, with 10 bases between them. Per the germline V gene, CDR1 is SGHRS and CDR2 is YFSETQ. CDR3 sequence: CASSLDSGGTEAFF. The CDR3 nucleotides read TGCGCCAGCAGCTTGGATAGTGGGGGCACTGAAGCTTTCTTT.

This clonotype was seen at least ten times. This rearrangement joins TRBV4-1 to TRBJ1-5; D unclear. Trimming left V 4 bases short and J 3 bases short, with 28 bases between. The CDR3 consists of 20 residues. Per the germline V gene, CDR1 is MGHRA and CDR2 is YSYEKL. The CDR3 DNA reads TGCGCCAGCAGCCGAACAATCCTGGAAGGGTTAGTGGGTGACAATCAGCCCCAGCATTTT. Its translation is CASSRTILEGLVGDNQPQHF.

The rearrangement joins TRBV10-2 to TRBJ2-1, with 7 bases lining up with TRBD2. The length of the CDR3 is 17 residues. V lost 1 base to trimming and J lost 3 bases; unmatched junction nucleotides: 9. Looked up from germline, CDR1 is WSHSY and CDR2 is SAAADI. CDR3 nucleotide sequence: TGCGCCAGCAGTGAGTTCGTAGGGCGGGAGCTCTACAATGAGCAGTTCTTC. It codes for CASSEFVGRELYNEQFF.

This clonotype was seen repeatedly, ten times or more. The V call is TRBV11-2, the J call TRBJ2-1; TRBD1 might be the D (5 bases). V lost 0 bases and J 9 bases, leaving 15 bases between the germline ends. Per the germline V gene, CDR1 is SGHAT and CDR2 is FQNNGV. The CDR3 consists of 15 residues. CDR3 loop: CASSLDPVGASEQFF. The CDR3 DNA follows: TGTGCCAGCAGCTTAGATCCTGTAGGGGCCAGTGAGCAGTTCTTC. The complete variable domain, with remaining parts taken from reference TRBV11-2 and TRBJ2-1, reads EAGVAQSPRYKIIEKRQSVAFWCNPISGHATLYWYQQILGQGPKLLIQFQNNGVVDDSQLPKDRFSAERLKGVDSTLKIQPAKLEDSAVYLCASSLDPVGASEQFFGPGTRLTVL.

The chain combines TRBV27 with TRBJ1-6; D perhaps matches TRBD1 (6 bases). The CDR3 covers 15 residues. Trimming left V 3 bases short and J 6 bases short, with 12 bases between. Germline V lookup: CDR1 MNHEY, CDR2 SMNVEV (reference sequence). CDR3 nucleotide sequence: TGTGCCAGCAGTTTGAAAGGGGGATCTAATTCACCCCTCCACTTT. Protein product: CASSLKGGSNSPLHF.

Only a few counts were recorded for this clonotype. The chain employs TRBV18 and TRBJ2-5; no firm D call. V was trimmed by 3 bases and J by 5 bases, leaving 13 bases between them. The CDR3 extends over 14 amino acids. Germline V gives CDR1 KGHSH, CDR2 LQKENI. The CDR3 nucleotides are TGTGCCAGCTCACCGAGAAAGGGTTACGAGACCCAGTACTTC. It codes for CASSPRKGYETQYF. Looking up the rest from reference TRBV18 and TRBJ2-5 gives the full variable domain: NAGVMQNPRHLVRRRGQEARLRCSPMKGHSHVYWYRQLPEEGLKFMVYLQKENIIDESGMPKERFSAEFPKEGPSILRIQQVVRGDSAAYFCASSPRKGYETQYFGPGTRLLVL.

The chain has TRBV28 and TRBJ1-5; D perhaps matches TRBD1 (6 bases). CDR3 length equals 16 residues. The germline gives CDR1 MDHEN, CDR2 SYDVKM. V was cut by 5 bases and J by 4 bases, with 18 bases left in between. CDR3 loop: CASSVMGGVWNQPQHF. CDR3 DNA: TGTGCCAGCAGTGTCATGGGGGGCGTATGGAATCAGCCCCAGCATTTT. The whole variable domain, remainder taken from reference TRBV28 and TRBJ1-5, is DVKVTQSSRYLVKRTGEKVFLECVQDMDHENMFWYRQDPGLGLRLIYFSYDVKMKEKGDIPEGYSVSREKKERFSLILESASTNQTSMYLCASSVMGGVWNQPQHFGDGTRLSIL.

DNA of the CDR3: TGTGCCAGCAGCCAAGTGACCGGGACAGGGCGGGAGCAGTACTTC. It specifies CASSQVTGTGREQYF. The V and J genes are TRBV4-2 and TRBJ2-7; 9 positions match TRBD1. Looked up from germline, CDR1 is LGHNA and CDR2 is YNFKEQ. Germline trimming cut 1 base from V and 7 bases from J; bases unmatched to any gene: 8. This CDR3 comprises 15 residues.

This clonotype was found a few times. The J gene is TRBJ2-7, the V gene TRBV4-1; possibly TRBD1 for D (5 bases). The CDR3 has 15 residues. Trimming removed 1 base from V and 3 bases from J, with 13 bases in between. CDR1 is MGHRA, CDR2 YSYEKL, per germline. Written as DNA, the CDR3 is TGCGCCAGCAGCCAAGGTTCTCAGGGCAGCTACGAGCAGTACGTC. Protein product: CASSQGSQGSYEQYV.

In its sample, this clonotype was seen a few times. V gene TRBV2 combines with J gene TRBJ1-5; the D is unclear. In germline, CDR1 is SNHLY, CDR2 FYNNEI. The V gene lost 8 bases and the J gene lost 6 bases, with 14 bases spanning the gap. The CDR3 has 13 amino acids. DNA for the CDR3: TGTGCCAGCTCGGCCGGCCGGGGTCAGCCCCAGCATTTT. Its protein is CASSAGRGQPQHF.

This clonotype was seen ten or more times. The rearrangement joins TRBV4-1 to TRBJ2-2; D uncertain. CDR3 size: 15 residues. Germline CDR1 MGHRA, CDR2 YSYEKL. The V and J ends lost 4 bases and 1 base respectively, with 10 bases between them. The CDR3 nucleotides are TGCGCCAGCAGCCGACTCCCCCAGAACACCGGGGAGCTGTTTTTT. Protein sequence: CASSRLPQNTGELFF.

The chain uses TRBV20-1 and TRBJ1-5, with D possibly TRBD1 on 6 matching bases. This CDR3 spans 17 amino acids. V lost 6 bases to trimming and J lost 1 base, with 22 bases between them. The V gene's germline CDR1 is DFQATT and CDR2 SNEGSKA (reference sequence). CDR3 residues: CSALTIYRAGSNQPQHF. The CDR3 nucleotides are TGCAGTGCCCTAACCATTTACAGGGCAGGGAGCAATCAGCCCCAGCATTTT.

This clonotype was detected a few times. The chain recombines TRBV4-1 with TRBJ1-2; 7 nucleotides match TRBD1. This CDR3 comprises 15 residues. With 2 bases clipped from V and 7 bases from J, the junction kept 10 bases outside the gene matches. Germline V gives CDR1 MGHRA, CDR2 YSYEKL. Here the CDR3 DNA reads TGCGCCAGCAGCCAAAGACAGGGCGCCTTGGGTGGCTACACCTTC. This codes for CASSQRQGALGGYTF.

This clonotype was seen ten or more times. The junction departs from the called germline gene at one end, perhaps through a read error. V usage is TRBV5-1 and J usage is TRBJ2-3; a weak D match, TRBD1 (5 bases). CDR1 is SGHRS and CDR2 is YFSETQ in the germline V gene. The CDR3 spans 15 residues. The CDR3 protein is CASSLQDPSTDTQYF. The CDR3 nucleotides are TGTGCCAGCAGTTTACAGGACCCTAGCACAGATACGCAGTATTTT.

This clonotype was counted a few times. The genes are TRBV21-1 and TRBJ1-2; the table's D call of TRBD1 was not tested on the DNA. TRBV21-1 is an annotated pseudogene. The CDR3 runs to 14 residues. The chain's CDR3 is CASSKPGQIYGYTF. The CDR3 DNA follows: TGTGCCAGCAGCAAACCGGGACAGATTTATGGCTACACCTTC.

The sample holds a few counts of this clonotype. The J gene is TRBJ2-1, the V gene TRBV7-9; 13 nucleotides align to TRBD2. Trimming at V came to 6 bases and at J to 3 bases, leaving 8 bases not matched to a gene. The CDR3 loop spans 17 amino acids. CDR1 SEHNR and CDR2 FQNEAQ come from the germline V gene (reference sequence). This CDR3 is CASRGLAGRGVYNEQFF. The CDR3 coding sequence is TGTGCCAGCAGGGGACTAGCGGGACGAGGGGTCTACAATGAGCAGTTCTTC.